A single sample is the source of the 30 T cell receptor beta chains below, sequenced in a study of somatic mutations in cytotoxic T cells in rheumatoid arthritis (TCRdb year 2017). Libraries were built with the immunoSEQ multiplex PCR assay. TCRdb stores this immuneACCESS table with in-frame sequences only. Part of the clones is absent; in the studies checked, under half of the shortfall reflects unresolved V genes, and no reason is known for the rest. The sample includes under 8,000 clones, with around 68% observed a single time. Approximately 35% of the sample comes from the top ten. Sequencing was carried out using CD8+ T cells sorted from blood. The receptors were sampled from a woman in her forties or fifties in good health.

The chain is built from TRBV5-1 and TRBJ2-3; the match to TRBD2 covers 8 bases. Germline CDR1 and CDR2: SGHRS and YFSETQ. J lost 1 base, V lost 5 bases, and 3 bases had no gene match. The CDR3 spans 14 residues. The CDR3 sequence is CASSDSGGTDTQYF. For the CDR3, the DNA is TGCGCCAGCAGTGATAGCGGGGGCACAGATACGCAGTATTTT.

This clone appeared once. The chain employs TRBV27 and TRBJ1-2, with D perhaps TRBD1 (5 bases). From germline, CDR1 is MNHEY and CDR2 SMNVEV (reference sequence). The CDR3 is 14 residues long. The V gene lost 4 bases and the J gene lost 4 bases, with 13 bases spanning the gap. The chain's CDR3 is CASSWGVDSYGYTF. The CDR3 DNA follows: TGTGCCAGCAGTTGGGGGGTCGACAGCTATGGCTACACCTTC.

The J gene is TRBJ1-5, the V gene TRBV27, with 7 bases fitting TRBD1. The CDR3 length is 14 residues. The germline gives CDR1 MNHEY, CDR2 SMNVEV (reference sequence). V lost 6 bases to trimming and J lost 0 bases; unmatched junction nucleotides: 2. The CDR3 DNA reads as TGTGCCAGCAGGGGGGACAGTAGCAATCAGCCCCAGCATTTT. Its translation is CASRGDSSNQPQHF.

The table lists this clone with a few counts. J is TRBJ1-1 and V is TRBV4-1; a weak D match, TRBD1 (5 bases). CDR3 length equals 17 residues. V shed 0 bases and J shed 0 bases, with 14 bases lying between them. Germline V gene lookup returns CDR1 MGHRA and CDR2 YSYEKL. For the CDR3, the DNA is TGCGCCAGCAGCCAAGATGGTAAGGGGTTGATGAACACTGAAGCTTTCTTT. Its protein product is CASSQDGKGLMNTEAFF.

This chain links TRBV12-1 with TRBJ2-2; the D call TRBD2 from the table was never checked on the DNA. TRBV12-1 represents a pseudogene. This CDR3 is built from 19 residues. The CDR3 DNA reads as TGTGCCAGCAGCTTTCAAGCCTTTCGGGGAAGAAAAAACACCGGGGAGCTGTTTTTT. Translated, it gives CASSFQAFRGRKNTGELFF.

The chain is built from TRBV7-3 and TRBJ1-1; 8 nucleotides match TRBD1. Germline V CDR1 and CDR2: SGHTA, FQGTGA. V shed 5 bases, J shed 11 bases, and the junction held 13 bases outside the gene matches. The CDR3 covers 14 residues. CDR3 DNA sequence: TGTGCCAGCAGCGCCCGACAGGGGCAGGGTTCGGCTTTCTTT. Translated, it gives CASSARQGQGSAFF.

This clone was recorded a few times. This rearrangement joins TRBV6-5 to TRBJ2-5; weak D call: TRBD2 (5 bases). With 0 bases removed from V and 3 bases from J, the gap between germline ends came to 11 bases. This CDR3 region has 15 residues. Germline V lookup: CDR1 MNHEY, CDR2 SVGAGI. CDR3 protein: CASSYSPGSEETQYF. CDR3 coding DNA: TGTGCCAGCAGTTACTCTCCGGGGTCCGAAGAGACCCAGTACTTC.

CDR3 in DNA: TGTGCCAGCAGCCCTGGAAGGGGATACGAGCAGTACTTC. This gives the protein CASSPGRGYEQYF. The chain is built from TRBV11-2 and TRBJ2-5; weak D call: TRBD1 (5 bases). The J call may be faulty, since TRBJ2-7 better matches the DNA end. The V gene's germline CDR1 is SGHAT and CDR2 FQNNGV. The CDR3 contains 13 residues.

J is TRBJ2-1 and V is TRBV5-6; TRBD2 matches at 14 bases. J was trimmed by 4 bases and V by 3 bases; bases with no gene match: 6. Germline CDR1 is SGHDT and CDR2 is YYEEEE. The CDR3 has 17 amino acids. The CDR3 bases are TGTGCCAGCAGCTCCGGGACTAGCGGGGGTGGGTACAATGAGCAGTTCTTC. Protein sequence: CASSSGTSGGGYNEQFF. Together with reference TRBV5-6 and TRBJ2-1, the CDR3 gives the full variable domain: DAGVTQSPTHLIKTRGQQVTLRCSPKSGHDTVSWYQQALGQGPQFIFQYYEEEERQRGNFPDRFSGHQFPNYSSELNVNALLLGDSALYLCASSSGTSGGGYNEQFFGPGTRLTVL.

The rearrangement links TRBV9 to TRBJ1-1; 7 bases are a match to TRBD1. The CDR3 is made up of 14 amino acids. V was clipped by 0 bases and J by 4 bases; unmatched bases: 3. Germline CDR1 SGDLS, CDR2 YYNGEE. DNA of the CDR3: TGTGCCAGCAGCGTAGGAGGGGACAGCACTGAAGCTTTCTTT. Amino acid sequence: CASSVGGDSTEAFF.

The CDR3 coding sequence is TGCAGCGTTGCCCGGAATGAGCAGTTCTTC. This codes for CSVARNEQFF. The chain combines TRBV29-1 with TRBJ2-1; no clear D gene. This CDR3 contains 10 residues. The V gene lost 4 bases and the J gene lost 7 bases, with 5 bases spanning the gap. The germline V gene encodes CDR1 SQVTM and CDR2 ANQGSEA.

The chain couples TRBV4-3 to TRBJ2-1; possible D gene TRBD2, 6 bases. The CDR3 runs to 14 residues. Germline values: CDR1 LGHNA, CDR2 YSLEER. Deletions cut 0 bases from V and 9 bases from J, with 12 bases between. The DNA for the CDR3 is TGCGCCAGCAGCCAAGATCCCTCTAGCGTTGAGCAGTTCTTC. Protein: CASSQDPSSVEQFF.

V gene TRBV5-4 combines with J gene TRBJ1-1, with unresolved D. The V and J ends lost 4 bases and 3 bases respectively, with 7 bases between them. Per germline, CDR1 SGHNT and CDR2 YYREEE (reference sequence). The length of the CDR3 is 12 residues. The CDR3 DNA follows: TGTGCCAGCAGCAGAATAGACACTGAAGCTTTCTTT. This translates into CASSRIDTEAFF. Full variable domain (rest looked up from reference TRBV5-4 and TRBJ1-1): ETGVTQSPTHLIKTRGQQVTLRCSSQSGHNTVSWYQQALGQGPQFIFQYYREEENGRGNFPPRFSGLQFPNYSSELNVNALELDDSALYLCASSRIDTEAFFGQGTRLTVV.

The chain combines TRBV9 with TRBJ2-1; the match to TRBD2 covers 11 bases. J gave up 7 bases and V 0 bases, and 6 bases lay outside the gene matches. The V gene's germline CDR1 is SGDLS and CDR2 YYNGEE. The CDR3 has 16 residues. CDR3 sequence (DNA): TGTGCCAGCAGCGTAGTAGCGGGGGGGCATTTTAATGAGCAGTTCTTC. Amino acids: CASSVVAGGHFNEQFF.

The chain employs TRBV9 and TRBJ2-5, with TRBD2 identical over 10 bases. The CDR3 extends over 15 amino acids. After removal of 0 bases from V and 4 bases from J, the junction contained 3 bases not matched to a gene. Germline CDR1 and CDR2: SGDLS and YYNGEE. This CDR3 reads CASSVEAGGRETQYF. For the CDR3, the DNA is TGTGCCAGCAGCGTAGAAGCGGGGGGGCGAGAGACCCAGTACTTC.

The V gene is TRBV10-3, the J gene TRBJ1-1, with 9 nucleotides matching TRBD1. Trimming cost V 6 bases and J 5 bases; bases outside gene matches: 13. The germline V gene has CDR1 ENHRY and CDR2 SYGVKD. The CDR3 extends over 16 amino acids. CDR3 residues: CAISHTGGGRSTEAFF. As DNA, the CDR3 is TGTGCCATCAGCCACACAGGGGGCGGAAGAAGTACTGAAGCTTTCTTT.

As to this clone: This specimen includes other DNA sequences encoding the same CDR3. V usage is TRBV18 and J usage is TRBJ1-1, with D perhaps TRBD1 (5 bases). Germline V lookup: CDR1 KGHSH, CDR2 LQKENI. CDR3 length equals 11 residues. V shed 6 bases and J shed 6 bases, with 8 bases lying between them. The CDR3 nucleotides read TGTGCCAGCTCGACGGGGGCTGAAGCTTTCTTT. Its translation: CASSTGAEAFF. Drawing the rest from reference TRBV18 and TRBJ1-1, the complete variable domain is NAGVMQNPRHLVRRRGQEARLRCSPMKGHSHVYWYRQLPEEGLKFMVYLQKENIIDESGMPKERFSAEFPKEGPSILRIQQVVRGDSAAYFCASSTGAEAFFGQGTRLTVV.

The chain employs TRBV4-3 and TRBJ2-2, with 7 positions matching TRBD2. The CDR3 covers 15 residues. CDR1 and CDR2 (germline): LGHNA, YSLEER. V shed 0 bases, J shed 5 bases, and the junction held 3 bases outside the gene matches. The CDR3 loop reads CASSQDWEGTGELFF. As DNA, the CDR3 is TGCGCCAGCAGCCAAGATTGGGAGGGTACCGGGGAGCTGTTTTTT.

The chain couples TRBV5-4 to TRBJ1-1; 8 bases line up with TRBD1. The trim removed 4 bases at V and 1 base at J, leaving 3 bases unmatched. Germline V gene data show CDR1 as SGHNT and CDR2 as YYREEE (reference sequence). CDR3 length: 14 amino acids. CDR3 bases: TGTGCCAGCAGCCTACAGGGGGGGAACACTGAAGCTTTCTTT. Residues: CASSLQGGNTEAFF.

The CDR3 here is CASSQSTSGVQETQYF. CDR3 nucleotide sequence: TGTGCCAGCAGCCAGTCGACTAGCGGGGTCCAAGAGACCCAGTACTTC. The chain uses TRBV7-8 and TRBJ2-5, with TRBD2 matching over 11 bases. The CDR3 covers 16 residues. J was trimmed by 1 base and V by 5 bases; bases with no gene match: 6. Germline assignment: CDR1 SGHVS and CDR2 FQNEAQ.

The chain joins TRBV7-6 to TRBJ1-4, with a weak D call TRBD1 (5 bases). The CDR3 is made up of 15 amino acids. Trimming shortened V by 0 bases and J by 8 bases, and 13 bases separated the two germline ends. CDR1 SGHVS and CDR2 FNYEAQ come from the germline V gene. CDR3 region: CASSLAEGEGEKLFF. CDR3 coding DNA: TGTGCCAGCAGCTTAGCGGAAGGGGAAGGGGAAAAACTGTTTTTT.

Here the CDR3 DNA reads TGTGCCAGTAGTACCCAGGAGAACACTGAAGCTTTCTTT. Translated, it gives CASSTQENTEAFF. The V and J genes are TRBV19 and TRBJ1-1, with unresolved D. Trimming took 4 bases from V and 1 from J, leaving 7 bases between them. The CDR3 sequence is 13 residues long. The germline V gene has CDR1 LNHDA and CDR2 SQIVND (reference sequence).

This chain uses TRBV9 with TRBJ2-2; 8 bases are shared with TRBD2. Looked up from germline, CDR1 is SGDLS and CDR2 is YYNGEE. This CDR3 has 15 amino acids. The trim removed 5 bases at V and 3 bases at J, leaving 6 bases unmatched. CDR3 loop: CASSLAGGHTGELFF. CDR3 nucleotides: TGTGCCAGCAGTTTGGCGGGGGGTCACACCGGGGAGCTGTTTTTT. Complete variable domain (other parts from reference TRBV9 and TRBJ2-2): DSGVTQTPKHLITATGQRVTLRCSPRSGDLSVYWYQQSLDQGLQFLIQYYNGEERAKGNILERFSAQQFPDLHSELNLSSLELGDSALYFCASSLAGGHTGELFFGEGSRLTVL.

The sample holds a few counts of this clone. V gene TRBV6-1 combines with J gene TRBJ2-3; 9 bases agree with TRBD2. V shed 5 bases and J 4 bases; nucleotides not matched to a gene: 7. The CDR3 is 15 residues long. CDR1 MNHNS and CDR2 SASEGT come from the germline V gene. The CDR3 region has the DNA TGTGCCAGCAGTACCTTAGCGGGGGCGGCAGATACGCAGTATTTT. Translation: CASSTLAGAADTQYF.

The CDR3 region is CAISESAGNYGYTF. The CDR3 nucleotides are TGTGCCATCAGTGAGTCAGCGGGGAACTATGGCTACACCTTC. The rearrangement uses TRBV10-3 and TRBJ1-2; D remains unclear. Germline V gene data show CDR1 as ENHRY and CDR2 as SYGVKD. This CDR3 has 14 amino acids. V was cut by 0 bases and J by 2 bases, with 7 bases left in between.

As concerns this clone: Its ends do not fully match the called genes, so a read error is possible. The CDR3 nucleotides read TGCGCCAGCAGCCAACGGGACAGCTATGGCTACACCTTC. Encoded protein: CASSQRDSYGYTF. The genes are TRBV5-5 and TRBJ1-2, with 7 bases lining up with TRBD1. Germline CDR1 reads SGHKS; CDR2 reads YYEKEE (reference sequence). The CDR3 sequence is 13 residues long.

The V call is TRBV6-5, the J call TRBJ2-3; TRBD1 agrees at 7 bases. With 2 bases clipped from V and 2 bases from J, the junction kept 4 bases outside the gene matches. Germline lookup yields CDR1 MNHEY and CDR2 SVGAGI. The CDR3 is 15 residues long. Here the CDR3 DNA reads TGTGCCAGCAGTTACGGGACAGAAAACACAGATACGCAGTATTTT. This sequence encodes CASSYGTENTDTQYF.

This chain connects TRBV19 to TRBJ2-7, with 7 positions matching TRBD1. This CDR3 is 13 amino acids long. CDR1 is LNHDA, CDR2 SQIVND, per germline (reference sequence). Trimming at V came to 5 bases and at J to 3 bases, leaving 4 bases not matched to a gene. The CDR3 spells CASSYRDSYEQYF. The CDR3 DNA sequence: TGTGCCAGTAGTTACCGGGACAGCTACGAGCAGTACTTC.

The table lists this clone with a few counts. The chain combines TRBV28 with TRBJ1-2; 7 bases are shared with TRBD1. In germline, CDR1 is MDHEN, CDR2 SYDVKM. The CDR3 is 14 amino acids. Trimming at V came to 5 bases and at J to 2 bases, leaving 5 bases not matched to a gene. CDR3 DNA sequence: TGTGCCAGCAGTGGGGACAGCGACAACTATGGCTACACCTTC. Its protein is CASSGDSDNYGYTF.

This clone turned up a few times. This chain connects TRBV10-2 to TRBJ2-1; D may be TRBD2 (5 bases). CDR3 size: 14 residues. CDR1 is WSHSY, CDR2 SAAADI, per germline. The V gene lost 5 bases and the J gene lost 8 bases, with 16 bases spanning the gap. CDR3 in DNA: TGCGCCAGCAGTAGCGGCCGTGACGTTGATGAGCAGTTCTTC. It codes for CASSSGRDVDEQFF.